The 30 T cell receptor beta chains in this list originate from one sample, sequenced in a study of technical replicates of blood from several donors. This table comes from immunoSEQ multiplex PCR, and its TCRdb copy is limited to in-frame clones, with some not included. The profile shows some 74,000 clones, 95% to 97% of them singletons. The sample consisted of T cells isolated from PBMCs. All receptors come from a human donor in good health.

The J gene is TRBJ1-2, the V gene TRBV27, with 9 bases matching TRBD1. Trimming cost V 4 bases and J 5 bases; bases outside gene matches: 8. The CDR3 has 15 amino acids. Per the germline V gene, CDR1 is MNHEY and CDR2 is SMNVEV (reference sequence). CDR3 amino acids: CASSSGRDRAYGYTF. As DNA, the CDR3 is TGTGCCAGCAGTTCAGGTCGGGACAGGGCTTATGGCTACACCTTC.

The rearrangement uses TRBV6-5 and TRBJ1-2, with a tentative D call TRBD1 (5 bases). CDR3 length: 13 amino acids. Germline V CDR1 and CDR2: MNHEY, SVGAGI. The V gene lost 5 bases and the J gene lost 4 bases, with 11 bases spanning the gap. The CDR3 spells CASSPGGGYGYTF. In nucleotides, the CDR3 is TGTGCCAGCAGTCCCGGGGGGGGCTATGGCTACACCTTC.

CDR3 sequence: CASSVQGAGDTQYF. As DNA, the CDR3 is TGTGCCAGCAGCGTACAGGGGGCAGGAGATACGCAGTATTTT. V is TRBV9 and J is TRBJ2-3; TRBD1 agrees at 8 bases. V lost 1 base, J lost 5 bases, and 3 bases stayed unmatched. The CDR3 is 14 residues long. Germline V lookup: CDR1 SGDLS, CDR2 YYNGEE. Supplemented by reference TRBV9 and TRBJ2-3, the full variable domain reads DSGVTQTPKHLITATGQRVTLRCSPRSGDLSVYWYQQSLDQGLQFLIQYYNGEERAKGNILERFSAQQFPDLHSELNLSSLELGDSALYFCASSVQGAGDTQYFGPGTRLTVL.

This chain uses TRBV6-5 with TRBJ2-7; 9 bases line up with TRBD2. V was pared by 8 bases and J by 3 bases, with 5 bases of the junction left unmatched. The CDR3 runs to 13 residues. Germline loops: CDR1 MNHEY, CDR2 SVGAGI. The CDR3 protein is CASLAGAGYEQYF. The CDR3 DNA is TGTGCCAGCTTAGCGGGAGCGGGCTACGAGCAGTACTTC.

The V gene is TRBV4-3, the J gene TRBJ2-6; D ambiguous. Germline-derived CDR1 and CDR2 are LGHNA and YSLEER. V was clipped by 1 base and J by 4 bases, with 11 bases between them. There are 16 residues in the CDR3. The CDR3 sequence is CASSQAQEIGANVLTF. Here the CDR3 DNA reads TGCGCCAGCAGCCAAGCGCAAGAGATCGGGGCCAACGTCCTGACTTTC.

In DNA form, the CDR3 reads TGTGCCAGCAGCTCTCTAGCGGGAGGGACTCGTCAAGAGACCCAGTACTTC. Protein: CASSSLAGGTRQETQYF. The V and J genes are TRBV28 and TRBJ2-5, with TRBD2 identical over 12 bases. This CDR3 contains 17 residues. The germline CDR1 and CDR2 sequences are MDHEN and SYDVKM. Trimming took 6 bases from V and 2 from J; bases not matched to a gene: 10.

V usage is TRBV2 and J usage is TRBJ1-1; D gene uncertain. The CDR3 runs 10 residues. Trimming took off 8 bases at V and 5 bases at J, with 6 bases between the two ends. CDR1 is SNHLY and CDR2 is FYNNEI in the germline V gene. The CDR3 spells CASVSTEAFF. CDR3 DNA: TGTGCCAGCGTGAGTACTGAAGCTTTCTTT.

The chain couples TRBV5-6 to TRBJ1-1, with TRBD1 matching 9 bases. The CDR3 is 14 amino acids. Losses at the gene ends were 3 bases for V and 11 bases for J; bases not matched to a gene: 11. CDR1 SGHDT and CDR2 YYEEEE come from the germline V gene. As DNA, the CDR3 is TGTGCCAGCAGCTGGTCTACAGGGGGCGGAAGGGCTTTCTTT. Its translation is CASSWSTGGGRAFF.

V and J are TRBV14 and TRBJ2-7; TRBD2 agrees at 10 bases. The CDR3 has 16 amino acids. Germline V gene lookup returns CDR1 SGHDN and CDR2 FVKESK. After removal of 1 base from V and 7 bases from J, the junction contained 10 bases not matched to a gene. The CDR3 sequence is CASSQVGLAGAQEQYF. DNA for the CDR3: TGTGCCAGCAGCCAAGTCGGCCTAGCGGGAGCTCAAGAGCAGTACTTC.

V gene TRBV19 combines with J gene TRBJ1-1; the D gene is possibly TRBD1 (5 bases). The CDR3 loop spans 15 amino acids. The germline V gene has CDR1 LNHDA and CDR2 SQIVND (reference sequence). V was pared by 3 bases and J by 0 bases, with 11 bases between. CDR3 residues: CASSMTDRMNTEAFF. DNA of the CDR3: TGTGCCAGTAGTATGACCGACAGAATGAACACTGAAGCTTTCTTT.

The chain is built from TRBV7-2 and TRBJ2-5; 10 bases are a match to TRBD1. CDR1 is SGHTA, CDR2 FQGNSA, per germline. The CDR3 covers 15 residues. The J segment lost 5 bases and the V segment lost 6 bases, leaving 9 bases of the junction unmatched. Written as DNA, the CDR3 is TGTGCCAGCAGTCTCGCCGGGACAGGGGAGGAGACCCAGTACTTC. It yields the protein CASSLAGTGEETQYF.

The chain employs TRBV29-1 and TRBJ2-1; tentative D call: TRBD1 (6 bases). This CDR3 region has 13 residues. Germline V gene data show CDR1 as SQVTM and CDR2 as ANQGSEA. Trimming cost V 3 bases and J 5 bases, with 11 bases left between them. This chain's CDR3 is CSVDLTGDNEQFF. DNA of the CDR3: TGCAGCGTTGATCTGACAGGCGACAATGAGCAGTTCTTC.

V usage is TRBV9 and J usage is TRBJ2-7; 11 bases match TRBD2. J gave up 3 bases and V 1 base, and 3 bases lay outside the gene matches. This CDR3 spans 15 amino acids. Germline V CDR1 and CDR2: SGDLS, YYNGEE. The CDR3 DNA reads TGTGCCAGCAGCGTAACCGGGACTAGCGGCTACGAGCAGTACTTC. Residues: CASSVTGTSGYEQYF.

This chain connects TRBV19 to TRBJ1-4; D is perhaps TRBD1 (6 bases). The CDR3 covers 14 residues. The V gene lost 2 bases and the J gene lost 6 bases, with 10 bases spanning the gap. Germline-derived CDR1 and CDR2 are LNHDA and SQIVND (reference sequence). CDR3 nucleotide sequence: TGTGCCAGTAGTATATCAGGGGCTGATGAAAAACTGTTTTTT. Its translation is CASSISGADEKLFF.

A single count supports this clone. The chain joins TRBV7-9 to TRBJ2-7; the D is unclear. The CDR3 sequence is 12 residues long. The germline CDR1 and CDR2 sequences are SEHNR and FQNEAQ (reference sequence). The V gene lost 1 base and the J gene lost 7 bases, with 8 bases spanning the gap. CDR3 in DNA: TGTGCCAGCAGCTTAGTTCCACGGGAGCAGTACTTC. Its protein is CASSLVPREQYF. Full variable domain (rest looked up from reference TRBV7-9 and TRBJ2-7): DTGVSQNPRHKITKRGQNVTFRCDPISEHNRLYWYRQTLGQGPEFLTYFQNEAQLEKSRLLSDRFSAERPKGSFSTLEIQRTEQGDSAMYLCASSLVPREQYFGPGTRLTVT.

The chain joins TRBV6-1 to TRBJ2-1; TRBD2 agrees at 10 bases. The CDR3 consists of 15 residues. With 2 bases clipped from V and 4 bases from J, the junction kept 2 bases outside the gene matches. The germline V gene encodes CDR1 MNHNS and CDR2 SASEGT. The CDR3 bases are TGTGCCAGCAGTGAAACTAGCGGGGCGTACAATGAGCAGTTCTTC. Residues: CASSETSGAYNEQFF.

This chain's CDR3 is CASSEQGTLHQPQHF. In DNA, the CDR3 is TGTGCCAGCAGTGAACAGGGGACACTACATCAGCCCCAGCATTTT. The V call is TRBV2, the J call TRBJ1-5, with D perhaps TRBD1 (6 bases). The CDR3 runs to 15 residues. V lost 2 bases, J lost 5 bases, and 13 bases lay in between. CDR1 SNHLY and CDR2 FYNNEI come from the germline V gene.

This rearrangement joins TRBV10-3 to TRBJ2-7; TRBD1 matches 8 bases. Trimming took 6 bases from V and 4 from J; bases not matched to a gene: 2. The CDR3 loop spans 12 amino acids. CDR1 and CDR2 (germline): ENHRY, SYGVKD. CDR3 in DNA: TGTGCCATCAGGGGGACAGGTTACGAGCAGTACTTC. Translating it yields CAIRGTGYEQYF.

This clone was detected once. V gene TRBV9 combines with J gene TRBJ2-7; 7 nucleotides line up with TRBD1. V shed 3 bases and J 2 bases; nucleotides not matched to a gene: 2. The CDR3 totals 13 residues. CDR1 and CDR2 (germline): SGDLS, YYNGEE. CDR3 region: CASSEGTAYEQYF. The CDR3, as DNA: TGTGCCAGCAGCGAAGGGACAGCCTACGAGCAGTACTTC.

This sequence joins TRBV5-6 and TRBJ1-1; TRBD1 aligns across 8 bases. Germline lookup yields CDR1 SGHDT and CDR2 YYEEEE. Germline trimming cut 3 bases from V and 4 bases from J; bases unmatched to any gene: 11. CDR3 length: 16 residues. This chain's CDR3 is CASSSEVWTGSTEAFF. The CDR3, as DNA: TGTGCCAGCAGCTCGGAGGTCTGGACAGGGAGCACTGAAGCTTTCTTT. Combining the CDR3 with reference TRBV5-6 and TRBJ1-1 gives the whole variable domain DAGVTQSPTHLIKTRGQQVTLRCSPKSGHDTVSWYQQALGQGPQFIFQYYEEEERQRGNFPDRFSGHQFPNYSSELNVNALLLGDSALYLCASSSEVWTGSTEAFFGQGTRLTVV.

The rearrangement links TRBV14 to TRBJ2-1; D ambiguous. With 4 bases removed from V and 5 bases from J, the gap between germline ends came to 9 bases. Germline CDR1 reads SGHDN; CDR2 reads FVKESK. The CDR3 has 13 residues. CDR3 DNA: TGTGCCAGCAGCCCCCTGAGAAACAATGAGCAGTTCTTC. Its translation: CASSPLRNNEQFF.

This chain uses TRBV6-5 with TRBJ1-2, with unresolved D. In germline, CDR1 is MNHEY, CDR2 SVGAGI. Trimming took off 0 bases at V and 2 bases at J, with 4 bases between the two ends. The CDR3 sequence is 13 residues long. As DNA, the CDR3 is TGTGCCAGCAGTTACTCCCAAAACTATGGCTACACCTTC. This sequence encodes CASSYSQNYGYTF.

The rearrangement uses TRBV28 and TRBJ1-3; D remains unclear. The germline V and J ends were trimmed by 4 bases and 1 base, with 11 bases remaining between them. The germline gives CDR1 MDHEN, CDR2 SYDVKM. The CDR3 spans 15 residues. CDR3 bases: TGTGCCAGCAGTTCCTCCTTAATGTCTGGAAACACCATATATTTT. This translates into CASSSSLMSGNTIYF.

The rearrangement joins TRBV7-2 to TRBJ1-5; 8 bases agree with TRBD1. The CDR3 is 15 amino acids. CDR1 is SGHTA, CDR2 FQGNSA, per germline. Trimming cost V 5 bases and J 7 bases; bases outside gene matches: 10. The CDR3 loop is CASSETGASRQPQHF. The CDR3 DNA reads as TGTGCCAGCAGCGAGACAGGGGCGAGCAGGCAGCCCCAGCATTTT.

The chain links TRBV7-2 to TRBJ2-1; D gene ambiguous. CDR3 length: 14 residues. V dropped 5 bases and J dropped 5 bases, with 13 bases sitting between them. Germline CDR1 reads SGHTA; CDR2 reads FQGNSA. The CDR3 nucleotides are TGTGCCAGCAGCACTATTACTATTAACAATGAGCAGTTCTTC. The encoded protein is CASSTITINNEQFF.

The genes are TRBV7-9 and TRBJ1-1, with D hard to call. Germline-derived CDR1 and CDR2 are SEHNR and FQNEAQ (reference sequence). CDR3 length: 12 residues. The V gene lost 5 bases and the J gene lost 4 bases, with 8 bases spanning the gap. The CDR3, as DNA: TGTGCCAGCAGCGGAGGTAGCACTGAAGCTTTCTTT. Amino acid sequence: CASSGGSTEAFF. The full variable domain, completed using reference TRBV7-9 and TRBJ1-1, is DTGVSQNPRHKITKRGQNVTFRCDPISEHNRLYWYRQTLGQGPEFLTYFQNEAQLEKSRLLSDRFSAERPKGSFSTLEIQRTEQGDSAMYLCASSGGSTEAFFGQGTRLTVV.

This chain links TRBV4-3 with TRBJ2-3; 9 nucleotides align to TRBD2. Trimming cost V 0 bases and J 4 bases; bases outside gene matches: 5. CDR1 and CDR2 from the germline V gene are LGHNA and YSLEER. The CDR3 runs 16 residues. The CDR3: CASSQEREGLPDTQYF. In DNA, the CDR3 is TGCGCCAGCAGCCAAGAGCGGGAGGGCCTGCCAGATACGCAGTATTTT.

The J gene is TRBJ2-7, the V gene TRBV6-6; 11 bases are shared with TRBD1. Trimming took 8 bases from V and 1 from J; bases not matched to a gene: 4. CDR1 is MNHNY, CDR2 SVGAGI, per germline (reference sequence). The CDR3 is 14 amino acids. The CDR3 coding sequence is TGTGCCAGCGCCGGGACAGGGGGGTCCTACGAGCAGTACTTC. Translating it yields CASAGTGGSYEQYF.

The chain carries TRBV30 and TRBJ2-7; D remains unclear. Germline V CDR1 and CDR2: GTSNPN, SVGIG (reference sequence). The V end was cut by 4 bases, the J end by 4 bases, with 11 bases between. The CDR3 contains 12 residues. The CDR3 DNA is TGTGCCTGGATCTTACTGCCATACGAGCAGTACTTC. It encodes CAWILLPYEQYF.

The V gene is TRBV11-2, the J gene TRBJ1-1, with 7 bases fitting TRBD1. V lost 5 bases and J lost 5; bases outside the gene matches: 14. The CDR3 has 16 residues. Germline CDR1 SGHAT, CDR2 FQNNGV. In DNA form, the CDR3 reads TGTGCCAGCAGCAAAACAGGACAGGCAAGGGGAACTGAAGCTTTCTTT. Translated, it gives CASSKTGQARGTEAFF.